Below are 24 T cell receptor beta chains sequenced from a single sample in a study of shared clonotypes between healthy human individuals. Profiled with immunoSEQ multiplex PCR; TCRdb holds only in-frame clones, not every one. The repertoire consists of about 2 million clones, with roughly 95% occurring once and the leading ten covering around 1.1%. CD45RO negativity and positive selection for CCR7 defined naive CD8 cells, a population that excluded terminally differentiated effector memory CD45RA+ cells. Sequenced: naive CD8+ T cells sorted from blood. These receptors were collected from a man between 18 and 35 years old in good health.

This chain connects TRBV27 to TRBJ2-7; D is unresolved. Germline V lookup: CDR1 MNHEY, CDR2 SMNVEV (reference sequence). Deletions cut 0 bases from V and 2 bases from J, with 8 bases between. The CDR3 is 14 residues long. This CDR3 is CASSLSSVAYEQYF. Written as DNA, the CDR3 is TGTGCCAGCAGTTTATCGAGCGTAGCCTACGAGCAGTACTTC.

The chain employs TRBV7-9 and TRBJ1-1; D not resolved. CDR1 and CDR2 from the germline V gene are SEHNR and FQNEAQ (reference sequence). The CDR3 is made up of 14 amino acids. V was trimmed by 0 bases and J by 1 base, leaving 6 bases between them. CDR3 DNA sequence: TGTGCCAGCAGCTTAGCCACGGAGAACACTGAAGCTTTCTTT. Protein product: CASSLATENTEAFF.

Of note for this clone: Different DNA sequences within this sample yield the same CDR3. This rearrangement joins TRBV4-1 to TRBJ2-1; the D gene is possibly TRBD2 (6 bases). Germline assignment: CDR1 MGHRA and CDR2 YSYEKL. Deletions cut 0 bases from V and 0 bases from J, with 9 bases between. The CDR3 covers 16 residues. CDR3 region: CASSQEAGSSYNEQFF. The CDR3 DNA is TGCGCCAGCAGCCAAGAGGCGGGAAGCTCCTACAATGAGCAGTTCTTC.

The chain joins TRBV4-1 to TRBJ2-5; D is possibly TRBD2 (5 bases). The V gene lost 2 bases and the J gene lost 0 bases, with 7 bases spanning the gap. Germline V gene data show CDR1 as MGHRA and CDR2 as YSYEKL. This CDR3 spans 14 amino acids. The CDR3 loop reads CASSQKDYQETQYF. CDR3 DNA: TGCGCCAGCAGCCAAAAGGACTACCAAGAGACCCAGTACTTC.

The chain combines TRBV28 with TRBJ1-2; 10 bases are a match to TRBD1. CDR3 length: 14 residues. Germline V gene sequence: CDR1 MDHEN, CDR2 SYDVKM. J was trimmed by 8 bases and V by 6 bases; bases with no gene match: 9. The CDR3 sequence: CASRSVGTGEGYTF. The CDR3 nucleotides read TGTGCCAGCAGGAGTGTCGGGACAGGGGAAGGCTACACCTTC.

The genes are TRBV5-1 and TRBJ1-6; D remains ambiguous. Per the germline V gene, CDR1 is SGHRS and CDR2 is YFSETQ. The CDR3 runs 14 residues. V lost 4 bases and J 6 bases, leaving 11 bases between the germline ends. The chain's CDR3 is CASSPDGINSPLHF. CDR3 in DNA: TGCGCCAGCAGCCCGGACGGGATTAATTCACCCCTCCACTTT.

CDR3 sequence (DNA): TGCGCCAGCAGCCAAGCTGGGACACTCACACCCCTCCACTTT. Amino acid sequence: CASSQAGTLTPLHF. V is TRBV4-3 and J is TRBJ1-6; TRBD1 is a possible D gene (6 bases). The germline V gene encodes CDR1 LGHNA and CDR2 YSLEER. CDR3 length: 14 residues. The ends were cut back, 1 base at V and 11 bases at J, with 12 bases in the middle.

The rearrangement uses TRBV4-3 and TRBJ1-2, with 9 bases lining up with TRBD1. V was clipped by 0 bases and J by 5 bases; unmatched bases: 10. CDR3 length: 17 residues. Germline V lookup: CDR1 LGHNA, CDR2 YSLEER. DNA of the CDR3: TGCGCCAGCAGCCAAGACGCAACCGGGACAGGGCGGTATGGCTACACCTTC. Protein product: CASSQDATGTGRYGYTF.

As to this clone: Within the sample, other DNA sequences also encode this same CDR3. The CDR3 coding sequence is TGCGCCAGCAGCCAATCGGACAGGAGCTACGAGCAGTACTTC. The encoded protein is CASSQSDRSYEQYF. This chain connects TRBV4-1 to TRBJ2-7; TRBD1 aligns across 7 bases. Germline V lookup: CDR1 MGHRA, CDR2 YSYEKL. Trimming at V came to 2 bases and at J to 3 bases, leaving 4 bases not matched to a gene. This CDR3 contains 14 residues.

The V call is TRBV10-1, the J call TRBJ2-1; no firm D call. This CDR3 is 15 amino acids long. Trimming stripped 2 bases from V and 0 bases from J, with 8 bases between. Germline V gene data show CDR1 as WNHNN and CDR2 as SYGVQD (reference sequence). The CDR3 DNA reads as TGCGCCAGCAGTGAGAGGAGTCCCTCCTACAATGAGCAGTTCTTC. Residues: CASSERSPSYNEQFF.

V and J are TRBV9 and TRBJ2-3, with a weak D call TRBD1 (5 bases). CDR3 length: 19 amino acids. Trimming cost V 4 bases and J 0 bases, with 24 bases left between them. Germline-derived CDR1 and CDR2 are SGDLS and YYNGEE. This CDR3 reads CASSPVQGTGHTSTDTQYF. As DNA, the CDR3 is TGTGCCAGCAGCCCGGTTCAAGGTACAGGCCATACGAGCACAGATACGCAGTATTTT.

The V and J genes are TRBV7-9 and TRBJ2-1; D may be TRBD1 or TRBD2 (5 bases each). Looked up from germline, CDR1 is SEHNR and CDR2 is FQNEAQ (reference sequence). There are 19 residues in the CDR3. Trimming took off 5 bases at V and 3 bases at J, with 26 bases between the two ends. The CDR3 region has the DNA TGTGCCAGCAGCCCACGGGCCGGGGCCGCTAGGGGAGACTACAATGAGCAGTTCTTC. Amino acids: CASSPRAGAARGDYNEQFF.

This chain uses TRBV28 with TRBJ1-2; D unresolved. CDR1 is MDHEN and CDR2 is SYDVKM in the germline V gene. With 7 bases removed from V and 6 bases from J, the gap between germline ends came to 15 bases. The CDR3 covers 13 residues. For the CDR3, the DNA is TGTGCCAGCACCTTGGGGAGCCTGGATGGCTACACCTTC. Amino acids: CASTLGSLDGYTF.

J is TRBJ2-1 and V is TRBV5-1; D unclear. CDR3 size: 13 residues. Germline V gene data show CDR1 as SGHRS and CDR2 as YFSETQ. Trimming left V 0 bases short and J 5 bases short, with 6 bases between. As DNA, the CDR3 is TGCGCCAGCAGCTTGGCAACGGACAATGAGCAGTTCTTC. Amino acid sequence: CASSLATDNEQFF.

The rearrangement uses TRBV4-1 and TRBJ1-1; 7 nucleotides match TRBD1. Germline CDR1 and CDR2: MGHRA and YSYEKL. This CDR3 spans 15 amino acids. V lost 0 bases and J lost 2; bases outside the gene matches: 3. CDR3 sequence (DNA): TGCGCCAGCAGCCAAGAGACAGGGCCTAACACTGAAGCTTTCTTT. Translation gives CASSQETGPNTEAFF.

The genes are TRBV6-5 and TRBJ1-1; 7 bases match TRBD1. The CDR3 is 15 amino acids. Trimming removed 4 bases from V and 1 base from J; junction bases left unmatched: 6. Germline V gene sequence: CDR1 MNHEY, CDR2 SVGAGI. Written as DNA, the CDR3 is TGTGCCAGCAGTTCGTTGACAGGGAAGAACACTGAAGCTTTCTTT. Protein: CASSSLTGKNTEAFF.

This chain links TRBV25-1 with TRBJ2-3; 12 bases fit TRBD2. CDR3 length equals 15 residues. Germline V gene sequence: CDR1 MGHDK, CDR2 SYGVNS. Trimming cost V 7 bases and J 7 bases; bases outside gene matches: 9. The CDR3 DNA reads TGTGCCAGCACTAGACTAGCGGGAGACGCATATACGCAGTATTTT. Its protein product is CASTRLAGDAYTQYF. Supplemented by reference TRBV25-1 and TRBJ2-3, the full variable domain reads EADIYQTPRYLVIGTGKKITLECSQTMGHDKMYWYQQDPGMELHLIHYSYGVNSTEKGDLSSESTVSRIRTEHFPLTLESARPSHTSQYLCASTRLAGDAYTQYFGPGTRLTVL.

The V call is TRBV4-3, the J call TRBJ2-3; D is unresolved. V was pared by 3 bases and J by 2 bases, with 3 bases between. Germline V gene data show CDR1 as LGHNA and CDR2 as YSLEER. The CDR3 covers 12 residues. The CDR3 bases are TGCGCCAGCAGCCACTTCACAGATACGCAGTATTTT. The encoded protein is CASSHFTDTQYF.

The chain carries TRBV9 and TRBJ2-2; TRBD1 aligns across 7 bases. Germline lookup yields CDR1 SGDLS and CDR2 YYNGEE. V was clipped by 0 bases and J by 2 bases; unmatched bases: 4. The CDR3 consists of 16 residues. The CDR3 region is CASSVAGTANTGELFF. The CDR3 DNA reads TGTGCCAGCAGCGTAGCTGGGACAGCCAACACCGGGGAGCTGTTTTTT.

The CDR3 sequence: CASSEWGWAEAFF. The CDR3 bases are TGTGCCAGCAGTGAATGGGGGTGGGCTGAAGCTTTCTTT. The chain is built from TRBV6-1 and TRBJ1-1; D may be TRBD1 (5 bases). CDR1 is MNHNS and CDR2 is SASEGT in the germline V gene. This CDR3 has 13 amino acids. V lost 2 bases and J 6 bases, leaving 10 bases between the germline ends.

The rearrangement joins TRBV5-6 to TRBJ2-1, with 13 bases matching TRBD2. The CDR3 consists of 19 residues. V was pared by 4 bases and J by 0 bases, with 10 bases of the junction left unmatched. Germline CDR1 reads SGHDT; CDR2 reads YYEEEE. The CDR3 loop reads CASSPYWTSGRSSYNEQFF. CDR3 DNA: TGTGCCAGCAGCCCCTACTGGACTAGCGGGAGAAGCTCCTACAATGAGCAGTTCTTC. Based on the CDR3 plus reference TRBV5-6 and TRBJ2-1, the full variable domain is DAGVTQSPTHLIKTRGQQVTLRCSPKSGHDTVSWYQQALGQGPQFIFQYYEEEERQRGNFPDRFSGHQFPNYSSELNVNALLLGDSALYLCASSPYWTSGRSSYNEQFFGPGTRLTVL.

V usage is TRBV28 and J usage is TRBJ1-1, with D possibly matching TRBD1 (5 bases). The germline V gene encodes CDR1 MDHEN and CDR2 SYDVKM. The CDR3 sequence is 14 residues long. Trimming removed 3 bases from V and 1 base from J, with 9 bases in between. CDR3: CASSLRGENTEAFF. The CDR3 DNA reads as TGTGCCAGCAGTTTGAGGGGAGAGAACACTGAAGCTTTCTTT.

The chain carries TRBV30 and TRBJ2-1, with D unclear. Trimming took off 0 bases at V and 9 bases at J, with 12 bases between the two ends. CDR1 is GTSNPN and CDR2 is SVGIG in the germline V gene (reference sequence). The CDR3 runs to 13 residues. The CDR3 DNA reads TGTGCCTGGAGTGTACTTGAGGCTCCTGAGCAGTTCTTC. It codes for CAWSVLEAPEQFF.

CDR3 bases: TGCGCCAGCAGCCAAGATCAGGGATCCACTGAAGCTTTCTTT. It specifies CASSQDQGSTEAFF. The gene calls are TRBV4-1 and TRBJ1-1; tentative D call: TRBD1 (5 bases). CDR1 and CDR2 (germline): MGHRA, YSYEKL. Trimming took off 0 bases at V and 4 bases at J, with 9 bases between the two ends. CDR3 size: 14 residues.